This T cell receptor (beta chain) was found in a study of T cell changes during pregnancy in multiple sclerosis. V lost 10 bases and J lost 9; bases outside the gene matches: 15. Germline-derived CDR1 and CDR2 are ENHRY and SYGVKD. This CDR3 contains 13 residues. Assay: immunoSEQ multiplex PCR; the TCRdb copy retains only in-frame clones and omits some. The sample lists around 63,000 clones, about 91% occurring once. This TCR was sampled from a female donor with multiple sclerosis, enrolled in a pregnancy study. V is TRBV10-3 and J is TRBJ2-7; TRBD1 matches at 7 bases. The source material was peripheral blood, sampled after pregnancy. The CDR3 DNA reads TGTGCCAGCCGACAGGGTGACCTACGTGGGCAGTACTTC. As protein: CASRQGDLRGQYF.